These 8 T cell receptor beta chains share one sample of origin, sequenced in a study of tumor-infiltrating lymphocytes in primary liver carcinoma. Making TCR beta cDNA involved roughly 0.55 ug total RNA and a constant-region primer. Construction of TCR beta libraries relied on three successive nested multiplex PCR rounds employing slightly modified ARM-PCR. The first two PCR rounds used TRBV1-TRBV30 forward primers with a C-beta reverse primer, about 10 cycles each. Each CDR3 protein is one row after TCRdb ran MiXCR on the multiplex PCR reads. This table holds about 50,000 distinct CDR3 sequences, around 77% found once. Joint extraction of RNA and DNA used about 17-32 mg of bulk tissue that was unsorted. Sequencing was performed on liver tumor tissue from sampling region 5. The subset: tumor region T5, tumor centre. The origin of the receptors is a man aged 40-49 years with primary liver carcinoma and hepatitis B virus infection.

This clonotype has only a few counts. The junction shows a germline mismatch at one end, possibly a read error. The rearrangement links TRBV30 to TRBJ1-3; 9 bases map to TRBD1. The CDR3 runs 14 residues. The germline V gene encodes CDR1 GTSNPN and CDR2 SVGIG (reference sequence). The CDR3 loop is CAWRLTGGGNTLYF. The CDR3 bases are TGTGCCTGGAGGTTGACAGGGGGTGGAAACACCTTATATTTT. Supplemented by reference TRBV30 and TRBJ1-3, the full variable domain reads SQTIHQWPATLVQPVGSPLSLECTVEGTSNPNLYWYRQAAGRGLQLLFYSVGIGQISSEVPQNLSASRPQDRQFILSSKKLLLSDSGFYLCAWRLTGGGNTLYFGEGSWLTVV.

This clonotype was recorded many times. The chain is built from TRBV19 and TRBJ2-5; 8 bases agree with TRBD1. The CDR3 covers 16 residues. The trim removed 4 bases at V and 4 bases at J, leaving 11 bases unmatched. Germline V lookup: CDR1 LNHDA, CDR2 SQIVND (reference sequence). Here the CDR3 DNA reads TGTGCCAGTAGTACTTCCGGGACAGGCTGGGTAGAGACCCAGTACTTC. This gives the protein CASSTSGTGWVETQYF.

The chain links TRBV7-2 to TRBJ2-3; 8 bases fit TRBD2. The CDR3 covers 18 residues. CDR1 is SGHTA and CDR2 is FQGNSA in the germline V gene. Germline trimming cut 1 base from V and 4 bases from J; bases unmatched to any gene: 13. The CDR3 region has the DNA TGTGCCAGCAGCTTAGTCCCCGCGGGAGCGGGAGATGCAGATACGCAGTATTTT. It yields the protein CASSLVPAGAGDADTQYF.

As concerns this clonotype: The germline gene is not matched at one end of the junction; a read error may be the cause. The rearrangement uses TRBV10-3 and TRBJ1-1; D is uncertain. The CDR3 runs to 14 residues. CDR1 and CDR2 from the germline V gene are ENHRY and SYGVKD. The CDR3 reads CAIQEGGVNTEASF. The CDR3, as DNA: TGTGCCATCCAAGAGGGAGGAGTGAACACTGAAGCTTCCTTT.

As concerns this clonotype: A much larger clonotype is one base distant, so this may be a read error. The chain carries TRBV20-1 and TRBJ2-7, with D possibly TRBD2 on 6 matching bases. The CDR3 is made up of 14 amino acids. The V gene's germline CDR1 is DFQATT and CDR2 SNEGSKA (reference sequence). Trimming took 7 bases from V and 1 from J, leaving 17 bases between them. The CDR3 protein is CSVRRGGKSYEQYF. In nucleotides, the CDR3 is TGCAGTGTTAGGCGCGGCGGGAAGTCCTACGAGCAGTACTTC.

This clonotype was counted many times. This chain uses TRBV7-8 with TRBJ2-1; 11 positions agree with TRBD2. Per the germline V gene, CDR1 is SGHVS and CDR2 is FQNEAQ. V lost 3 bases to trimming and J lost 6 bases; unmatched junction nucleotides: 10. This CDR3 is built from 17 residues. This chain's CDR3 is CASSFLAGGPVSNEQFF. In nucleotides, the CDR3 is TGTGCCAGCAGCTTCTTAGCGGGAGGGCCGGTTTCCAATGAGCAGTTCTTC.

In regard to this clonotype: This may be a read error, as it is one base from a much larger clone. The CDR3 here is CSSSEPSGSREQFF. The CDR3 DNA is TGTTCCAGCAGTGAACCTAGCGGGAGTCGGGAGCAGTTCTTC. V and J are TRBV25-1 and TRBJ2-1, with TRBD2 identical over 10 bases. Germline CDR1 and CDR2: MGHDK and SYGVNS. The CDR3 consists of 14 residues.

CDR3: CASRYTRTSGSNEQFF. In DNA form, the CDR3 reads TGTGCCAGCAGATACACCAGGACTAGCGGTAGCAATGAGCAGTTCTTC. This chain joins TRBV11-2 and TRBJ2-1, with 10 bases lining up with TRBD2. Germline CDR1 and CDR2: SGHAT and FQNNGV. CDR3 length: 16 amino acids. Trimming at V came to 6 bases and at J to 6 bases, leaving 11 bases not matched to a gene.